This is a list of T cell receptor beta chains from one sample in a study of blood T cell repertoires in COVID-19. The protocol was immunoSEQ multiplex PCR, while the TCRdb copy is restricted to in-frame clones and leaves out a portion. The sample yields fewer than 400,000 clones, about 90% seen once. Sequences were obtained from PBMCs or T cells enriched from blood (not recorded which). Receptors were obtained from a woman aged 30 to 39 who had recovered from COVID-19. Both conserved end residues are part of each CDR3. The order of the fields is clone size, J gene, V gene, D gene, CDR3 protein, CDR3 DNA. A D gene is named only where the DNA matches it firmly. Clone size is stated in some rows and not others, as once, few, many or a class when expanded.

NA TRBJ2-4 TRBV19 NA CASSRYREKNIQYF TGTGCCAGTAGTCGATACAGGGAAAAAAACATTCAGTACTTC
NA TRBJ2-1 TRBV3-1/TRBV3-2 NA CASSRSQGGYNEQFF TGTGCCAGCAGCCGATCACAGGGTGGCTACAATGAGCAGTTCTTC
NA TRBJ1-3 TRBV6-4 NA CASNERGTRSGNTIYF TGTGCCAGCAACGAACGCGGGACCCGCTCTGGAAACACCATATATTTT
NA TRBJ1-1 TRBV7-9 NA CASSFPVGGSGDTEAFF TGTGCCAGCAGCTTCCCCGTAGGGGGTTCCGGGGACACTGAAGCTTTCTTT
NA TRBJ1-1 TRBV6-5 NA CASTGQMNTEAFF TGTGCCAGCACGGGTCAAATGAACACTGAAGCTTTCTTT
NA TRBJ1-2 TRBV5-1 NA CASSFDRENYGYTF TGCGCCAGCAGCTTTGATCGGGAAAACTATGGCTACACCTTC
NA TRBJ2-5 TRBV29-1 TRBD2 CSVTDFSLLGLAGVDETQYF TGCAGCGTCACGGATTTTTCGCTGCTGGGGCTAGCGGGAGTTGACGAGACCCAGTACTTC
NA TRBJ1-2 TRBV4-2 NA CASSQVWAAANYGYTF TGTGCCAGCAGCCAAGTCTGGGCTGCAGCTAACTATGGCTACACCTTC
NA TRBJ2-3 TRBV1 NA CTSSQGTSDTQYF TGCACCAGCAGCCAAGGGACTAGCGATACGCAGTATTTT
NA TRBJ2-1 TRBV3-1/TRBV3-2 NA CASRLANEQFF TGTGCCAGCAGGCTAGCCAATGAGCAGTTCTTC
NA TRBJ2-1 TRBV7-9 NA CASSPRLETNEQFF TGTGCCAGCAGCCCCCGTCTGGAGACCAATGAGCAGTTCTTC
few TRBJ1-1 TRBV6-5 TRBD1 CASSLGTGANTEAFF TGTGCCAGCAGTTTAGGAACAGGGGCGAACACTGAAGCTTTCTTT
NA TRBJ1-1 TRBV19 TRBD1 CASSIMDRGAFF TGTGCCAGTAGTATAATGGACAGGGGTGCTTTCTTT
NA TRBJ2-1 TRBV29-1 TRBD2 CSAEQAGGWSEQFF TGCAGTGCAGAACAGGCGGGGGGTTGGAGTGAGCAGTTCTTC
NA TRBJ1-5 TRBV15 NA CATSRDRKGQPQHF TGTGCCACCAGCAGAGATCGTAAGGGGCAGCCCCAGCATTTT
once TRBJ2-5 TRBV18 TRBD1 CASSPDRVAETQYF TGTGCCAGCTCACCAGACAGGGTCGCGGAGACCCAGTACTTC
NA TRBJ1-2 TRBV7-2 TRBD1 CASSLPGQGASGYGYTF TGTGCCAGCAGCTTACCGGGACAGGGGGCGTCGGGCTATGGCTACACCTTC
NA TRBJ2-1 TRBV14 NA CASSQVWSGNEQFF TGTGCCAGCAGCCAAGTTTGGAGCGGAAATGAGCAGTTCTTC